Given below is one T cell receptor (beta chain) in context. Its antigen has not been determined. Per-base qualities were not stored, and no clone one base away is much larger. The sample originates from a study of T cell responses to AZD1222 COVID-19 vaccine (dated by TCRdb to 2020 to 2023). Background for the entire study: TCR sequencing covered 233 trial participants: 200 to 220 given two doses of AZD1222 and about 26 given two doses of MenACWY control vaccine. Trial participants were enrolled into age subgroups of 18-55, 56-69 and 70-plus years, which contained about 160, 30 and 59 TCR-sequenced participants, respectively. The investigation overall reported the following: Because no day 14 peak-response samples were available, the repertoires could be characterized only after the peak T cell response. Epitopes outside the regions mutated in the B.1.351 and B.1.1.7 variants were reportedly recognized by nearly half of the unique spike-specific TCRs. In the small 56-69-year group, the increase in depth fell short of significance, most likely because of low power. The whole spike protein was spanned by vaccine-associated CD4 TCRs, and dominant responses were seen in regions 160-218 and 743-854. After two AZD1222 doses, both the breadth and the depth of spike-specific TCRs were significantly higher than at day 0 and than in MenACWY recipients. Only five to seven AZD1222 recipients were SARS-CoV-2 seropositive at baseline, limiting conclusions about previously exposed vaccinees. Most participants were white British and females outnumbered males, and the authors suggested that clonal diversity may have been underestimated.

In light of the paper, this sample's time point label describes: about 28 days (+/-7) after the second vaccine dose. Because spike-specific TCR depth and breadth did not differ between the two schedules, AZD1222 recipients who got a second dose at roughly 4 weeks were pooled with those who got a second dose at roughly 12 weeks. Samples from vaccinated people were obtained from the UK trials COV001 and COV002, which included a single-blind randomized controlled phase 2/3 trial of AZD1222 (ChAdOx1 nCoV-19) in healthy adults. For TCRbeta chain sequencing, PBMC samples from trial participants were taken at day 0 and at day 28 after the second dose. The CDR3 regions of human TCRbeta chains were subjected to immunosequencing. In the authors' own workflow: TCRs in the repertoires were compared against a reference library of SARS-CoV-2-specific TCRs that had been generated with the MIRA antigen-specificity platform. Breadth meant the fraction of unique TCRs that were SARS-CoV-2-associated, whereas depth meant the fraction of total T cells that were SARS-CoV-2-associated. Using the MIRA data, every spike-specific TCR was mapped to the spike region that the TCR reacted to and assigned to either a CD4 or a CD8 class. Log10-transformed breadth and depth values were compared by one-way ANOVA with Sidak's multiple comparisons tests. TCRdb obtained this table from immuneACCESS and retained in-frame rearrangements with V and J assigned. These tables miss some clones; where compared with another copy, unresolved V genes account for less than half of the shortfall, and the remainder is unexplained. V and J calls and clone size are copied from that table; D and trimming were computed from the DNA. Across this sample there are 150,000 to 200,000 clones, with under 95% seen only once. Around 1% of the sample is taken by the ten largest.

The CDR3 starts with the cysteine, ends with the phenylalanine, and has 13 residues. The retained sequence is limited to the CDR3, 39 bases, with the frame set at the first base. CDR1 and CDR2 were assigned from the germline V gene as MGHRA and YSYEKL. Relative to germline, V is missing 8 bases and J is missing 1 base, with 2 bases of the junction outside any gene match. Sample: peripheral blood, taken 28 days after the second AZD1222 dose. The chain couples TRBV4-1 to TRBJ1-1; 9 nucleotides in the junction match TRBD1. The source of this sequence is an adult who received the AZD1222 COVID-19 vaccine. CDR3 region: CASGDRENTEAFF. The sequence in DNA is TGCGCCAGCGGGGACAGGGAGAACACTGAAGCTTTCTTT.